These 30 T cell receptor beta chains came from one sample sequenced in a study of T cell clonality in common variable immunodeficiency. TCRdb's table, derived via immunoSEQ multiplex PCR, lists solely in-frame clones and lacks some. Listed for the sample are 42,000 or so clones, none seen a single time. Sequencing used peripheral blood mononuclear cells. The receptors were gathered from a person between 18 and 75 years old in good health.

This clone came up many times. The read ends 3 residues shy of where the CDR3 ends; the end is completed using the germline J gene. This sequence joins TRBV14 and TRBJ2-5, with D perhaps TRBD2 (6 bases). The CDR3 loop spans 16 amino acids. Trimming cost V 2 bases and J 3 bases, with 16 bases left between them. Germline loops: CDR1 SGHDN, CDR2 FVKESK. CDR3 protein: CASSQRLGGGEETQYF. Partial CDR3 DNA: TGTGCCAGCAGCCAAAGGCTCGGCGGAGGGGAAGAGACC.

In its sample, this clone was seen many times. Coverage ceases 3 residues before the CDR3 finishes, and the germline J gene fills in the end. The V call is TRBV30, the J call TRBJ2-7, with 9 bases that match TRBD1. Trimming at V came to 1 base and at J to 2 bases, leaving 9 bases not matched to a gene. CDR1 is GTSNPN, CDR2 SVGIG, per germline (reference sequence). The CDR3 contains 16 residues. The covered CDR3 bases are TGTGCCTGGAGTGCTTTGACGGGACAGGGTCCCTACGAG. Its protein product is CAWSALTGQGPYE. The full CDR3 sequence reads CAWSALTGQGPYEQYF.

The covered CDR3 bases are TGTGCCAGCAGCCTATCTTCGGGACAGGGGTATGGT. Protein product: CASSLSSGQGYG. The full CDR3 protein reads CASSLSSGQGYGQYF. The chain has TRBV7-9 and TRBJ2-4, with 10 nucleotides matching TRBD1. Coverage ceases 3 residues before the CDR3 finishes, and the germline J gene fills in the end. CDR3 length: 15 residues. Per the germline V gene, CDR1 is SEHNR and CDR2 is FQNEAQ (reference sequence).

This clone was seen ten or more times. Read data end 3 residues before the CDR3 end; the end is taken from the germline J gene. V is TRBV20-1 and J is TRBJ1-4, with 11 positions matching TRBD1. The CDR3 sequence is 14 residues long. The V and J ends lost 6 bases and 8 bases, in that order; junction bases with no gene match: 8. The germline V gene has CDR1 DFQATT and CDR2 SNEGSKA (reference sequence). Partial CDR3 DNA: TGCAGTGCCCAGCCGGGACAGGGGGGGGAAAAA. Translating it yields CSAQPGQGGEK. The entire CDR3 reads CSAQPGQGGEKLFF.

This clone was detected many times. This CDR3 reads CAWSAGRSTSGNTIYF. Partial CDR3 DNA: TGTGCCTGGAGCGCAGGCCGCTCGACCTCTGGAAACACC. V usage is TRBV30 and J usage is TRBJ1-3; D is ambiguous. The sequenced fragment ends 3 residues before the CDR3 boundary, so the rest is inferred from the germline J gene. Deletions cut 3 bases from V and 0 bases from J, with 15 bases between. The CDR3 is 16 amino acids. CDR1 is GTSNPN and CDR2 is SVGIG in the germline V gene (reference sequence). The whole variable domain, filled in from reference TRBV30 and TRBJ1-3, reads SQTIHQWPATLVQPVGSPLSLECTVEGTSNPNLYWYRQAAGRGLQLLFYSVGIGQISSEVPQNLSASRPQDRQFILSSKKLLLSDSGFYLCAWSAGRSTSGNTIYFGEGSWLTVV.

This clone was counted at least ten times. Coverage ceases 3 residues before the CDR3 finishes, and the germline J gene fills in the end. The V and J genes are TRBV6-4 and TRBJ2-1, with 12 bases aligning to TRBD2. With 5 bases clipped from V and 0 bases from J, the junction kept 2 bases outside the gene matches. There are 16 residues in the CDR3. Germline CDR1 and CDR2: MRHNA and SNTAGT. The sequenced part of the CDR3 DNA is TGTGCCAGCAGTAGGACTAGCGGGACCTCCTACAATGAG. Translated, it gives CASSRTSGTSYNE. The full CDR3 sequence reads CASSRTSGTSYNEQFF.

This clone appeared a few times. Read data end 3 residues before the CDR3 end; the end is taken from the germline J gene. The chain recombines TRBV13 with TRBJ1-5; 9 bases align to TRBD1. V lost 4 bases, J lost 4 bases, and 8 bases stayed unmatched. The CDR3 is 16 residues long. Germline CDR1 reads PRHDT; CDR2 reads FYEKMQ (reference sequence). The CDR3 loop reads CASSSRRDRENQPQHF. Incomplete CDR3 DNA: TGTGCCAGCAGCTCTCGGCGGGACAGGGAGAATCAGCCC.

This clone was recorded many times. Read sequence stops 3 residues before the CDR3 end, and the germline J gene provides the missing end. The chain couples TRBV14 to TRBJ1-2, with D unresolved. The V gene lost 1 base and the J gene lost 5 bases, with 5 bases spanning the gap. CDR1 SGHDN and CDR2 FVKESK come from the germline V gene. This CDR3 region has 12 residues. The DNA read from the CDR3 is TGTGCCAGCAGCCAAGGGCAATATGGC. Encoded protein: CASSQGQYG. The full-length CDR3 reads as CASSQGQYGYTF.

This clone was counted at least ten times. The CDR3 is cut off 3 residues early in the read; its end comes from the germline J gene. The chain carries TRBV7-2 and TRBJ1-4; D may be TRBD1 (5 bases). CDR3 length equals 15 residues. CDR1 and CDR2 (germline): SGHTA, FQGNSA. V lost 2 bases and J 8 bases, leaving 15 bases between the germline ends. The CDR3 protein is CASSLPVTGAEKLFF. The sequenced CDR3 bases are TGTGCCAGCAGCTTACCCGTCACAGGAGCCGAAAAA.

Ten or more counts support this clone. The read comes to an end 3 residues before the CDR3 does, leaving the germline J gene to fill in the end. The chain joins TRBV20-1 to TRBJ2-2, with D perhaps matching TRBD2 (7 bases). This CDR3 is built from 14 residues. Germline-derived CDR1 and CDR2 are DFQATT and SNEGSKA (reference sequence). V was clipped by 4 bases and J by 6 bases, with 15 bases between them. CDR3 DNA, as far as it was read: TGCAGTGCTATGTGGGGGGGCTCGTCCGGGGAG. This sequence encodes CSAMWGGSSGE. In full, the CDR3 is CSAMWGGSSGELFF.

In this sample, this clone turned up many times. CDR3 in amino acids: CAWGPRSGGSYEQYF. The CDR3 DNA, read in part, is TGTGCCTGGGGTCCAAGGTCAGGGGGATCCTACGAG. The V and J genes are TRBV30 and TRBJ2-7; 7 nucleotides match TRBD1. The read stops 3 residues short of the end of the CDR3; the missing end is completed from the germline J gene. Germline V gene lookup returns CDR1 GTSNPN and CDR2 SVGIG (reference sequence). With 5 bases clipped from V and 1 base from J, the junction kept 11 bases outside the gene matches. The CDR3 is 15 residues long.

This clone occurred many times. Coverage ceases 3 residues before the CDR3 finishes, and the germline J gene fills in the end. The chain is built from TRBV2 and TRBJ2-1; 15 positions match TRBD2. The CDR3 is made up of 17 amino acids. Germline values: CDR1 SNHLY, CDR2 FYNNEI. The junction had 6 bases not matched to a gene; V was cut back by 2 bases and J by 7 bases. The CDR3 DNA, read in part, is TGTGCCAGCAGTGAAATGGGGGGGACTAGCGGGAGGAATGAG. Its protein is CASSEMGGTSGRNE. The entire CDR3 is CASSEMGGTSGRNEQFF. The full variable domain, completed using reference TRBV2 and TRBJ2-1, is EPEVTQTPSHQVTQMGQEVILRCVPISNHLYFYWYRQILGQKVEFLVSFYNNEISEKSEIFDDQFSVERPDGSNFTLKIRSTKLEDSAMYFCASSEMGGTSGRNEQFFGPGTRLTVL.

This clone was seen many times. The CDR3 is cut off 3 residues early in the read; its end comes from the germline J gene. The chain is built from TRBV4-1 and TRBJ2-1; a possible D gene is TRBD1 (5 bases). Germline CDR1 and CDR2: MGHRA and YSYEKL. CDR3 length equals 16 residues. V gave up 0 bases and J gave up 6 bases, with 15 bases separating them. The CDR3 sequence is CASSQEKGSSSNEQFF. The covered CDR3 bases are TGCGCCAGCAGCCAAGAAAAGGGGTCCTCGAGCAATGAG.

A remark on this clone: The junction shows a germline mismatch at one end, possibly a read error. With the read ending 3 residues before the CDR3 end, the germline J gene is used to fill in that end. J is TRBJ2-1 and V is TRBV19, with 14 positions matching TRBD2. Germline V CDR1 and CDR2: LNHDA, SQIVND (reference sequence). This CDR3 has 20 amino acids. Incomplete CDR3 DNA: TGTGGCAGTACTATAGATCGCCCGACTAGCGGGGGGGCCGTCTACAATGAG. Its translation is CGSTIDRPTSGGAVYNE. The full CDR3 protein is CGSTIDRPTSGGAVYNEQFF.

This clone showed up many times. The CDR3 extends 3 residues past the end of the read, so its final part is completed from the germline J gene. The J gene is TRBJ2-2, the V gene TRBV7-6; D might be TRBD2 (6 bases). This CDR3 spans 15 amino acids. Between the trimmed V and J ends, which lost 7 bases and 0 bases, there was a span of 12 bases. CDR1 SGHVS and CDR2 FNYEAQ come from the germline V gene. CDR3 amino acids: CASTTIAANTGELFF. The sequenced part of the CDR3 DNA is TGTGCCAGCACCACGATAGCGGCGAACACCGGGGAG.

This clone was counted ten times or more. The read terminates 3 residues ahead of where the CDR3 ends, so the germline J gene completes it. The chain uses TRBV10-3 and TRBJ1-2, with a weak D call TRBD1 (5 bases). CDR1 is ENHRY, CDR2 SYGVKD, per germline. This CDR3 is 12 amino acids long. V lost 7 bases and J lost 6, with 12 bases in between. The CDR3 spells CAIMRDSDGYTF. The CDR3 bases that were read are TGTGCCATCATGCGGGACTCAGATGGC.

This clone was observed many times. The read ends 3 residues shy of where the CDR3 ends; the end is completed using the germline J gene. This sequence joins TRBV11-3 and TRBJ1-1; D unresolved. The V end was cut by 1 base, the J end by 0 bases, with 6 bases between. CDR3 length equals 14 residues. Germline assignment: CDR1 SGHNT and CDR2 YENEEA. The sequenced part of the CDR3 DNA is TGTGCCAGCAGCTTAGGCGGTATGAACACTGAA. It translates to CASSLGGMNTE. The full CDR3 protein reads CASSLGGMNTEAFF.

There are many counts of this clone. Read data end 3 residues before the CDR3 end; the end is taken from the germline J gene. The chain has TRBV30 and TRBJ1-6; D perhaps matches TRBD1 (5 bases). The CDR3 totals 14 residues. Germline assignment: CDR1 GTSNPN and CDR2 SVGIG (reference sequence). Trimming removed 4 bases at V and 10 bases at J, with 17 bases between. CDR3 region: CAWMGGSPPSPLHF. Incomplete CDR3 DNA: TGTGCCTGGATGGGGGGGAGCCCCCCCTCACCC.

The sample holds many counts of this clone. The CDR3 goes on 3 residues after the read ends, and that part is filled in from the germline J gene. J is TRBJ1-2 and V is TRBV5-1, with D possibly matching TRBD1 (5 bases). CDR3 length: 13 amino acids. Between the trimmed V and J ends, which lost 6 bases and 1 base, there was a span of 10 bases. Per germline, CDR1 SGHRS and CDR2 YFSETQ. CDR3 bases read: TGCGCCAGCACCAAAGGGGTTAACTATGGC. As protein: CASTKGVNYG. The entire CDR3 is CASTKGVNYGYTF.

At least ten counts were recorded for this clone. The sequence runs out 3 residues before the end of the CDR3; the remainder is reconstructed from the germline J gene. The gene calls are TRBV4-1 and TRBJ2-1, with D possibly matching TRBD2 (6 bases). This CDR3 is built from 15 residues. Germline CDR1 reads MGHRA; CDR2 reads YSYEKL. The V end was cut by 1 base, the J end by 8 bases, with 15 bases between. The CDR3 bases that were read are TGCGCCAGCAGCCAAGCCCATCAGAGGAGGGATGAG. Amino acids: CASSQAHQRRDE. The whole CDR3 sequence is CASSQAHQRRDEQFF.

In this sample, this clone turned up many times. The CDR3 end lies 3 residues beyond the end of the read and is filled in from the germline J gene. The J gene is TRBJ1-5, the V gene TRBV20-1; 7 nucleotides match TRBD1. CDR1 is DFQATT, CDR2 SNEGSKA, per germline (reference sequence). V trimming: 6 bases; J trimming: 0 bases; junction bases outside the gene matches: 11. The CDR3 runs to 16 residues. The sequenced CDR3 bases are TGCAGTGCCACCGCTCCCGGGACAGTTAGCAATCAGCCC. The encoded protein is CSATAPGTVSNQP. Given in full, the CDR3 is CSATAPGTVSNQPQHF.

On this clone itself: The CDR3 end lies 3 residues beyond the end of the read and is filled in from the germline J gene. The chain recombines TRBV2 with TRBJ2-5; the match to TRBD2 covers 8 bases. Germline CDR1 is SNHLY and CDR2 is FYNNEI. This CDR3 region has 14 residues. With V trimmed by 5 bases and J by 5 bases, 7 bases remained unmatched. The CDR3 here is CASSTGGRVETQYF. Incomplete CDR3 DNA: TGTGCCAGCAGTACGGGGGGGCGTGTGGAGACC.

This clone was picked up many times. The read gets to within 3 residues of the CDR3 end, and the germline J gene fills in the rest. The genes are TRBV6-1 and TRBJ2-3; 11 bases are a match to TRBD2. CDR3 length: 17 residues. Per germline, CDR1 MNHNS and CDR2 SASEGT. Trimming cost V 2 bases and J 2 bases; bases outside gene matches: 6. Partial CDR3 DNA: TGTGCCAGCAGTGAATGGGCTAGCGGGGGGTCCACAGATACG. Translation: CASSEWASGGSTDT. In full, the CDR3 reads CASSEWASGGSTDTQYF.

This clone was recorded at least ten times. The CDR3 extends 3 residues past the end of the read, so its final part is completed from the germline J gene. The V gene is TRBV10-1, the J gene TRBJ1-6, with D possibly matching TRBD1 (5 bases). Germline CDR1 and CDR2: WNHNN and SYGVQD (reference sequence). The CDR3 spans 13 residues. Trimming took 5 bases from V and 8 from J, leaving 10 bases between them. CDR3 bases read: TGCGCCAGCAGTAAGACAGTGGATTCACCC. The encoded protein is CASSKTVDSP. The whole CDR3 sequence is CASSKTVDSPLHF.

The sample holds many counts of this clone. Incomplete CDR3 DNA: TGCGCCAGCAGCTTGGAGCAGCTAGAAGATACG. The encoded protein is CASSLEQLEDT. The complete CDR3 sequence is CASSLEQLEDTQYF. The chain links TRBV5-1 to TRBJ2-3; D remains unclear. With the read ending 3 residues before the CDR3 end, the germline J gene is used to fill in that end. The CDR3 loop spans 14 amino acids. Germline assignment: CDR1 SGHRS and CDR2 YFSETQ. Trimming took 0 bases from V and 5 from J, leaving 10 bases between them. Full variable domain (missing parts from reference TRBV5-1 and TRBJ2-3): KAGVTQTPRYLIKTRGQQVTLSCSPISGHRSVSWYQQTPGQGLQFLFEYFSETQRNKGNFPGRFSGRQFSNSRSEMNVSTLELGDSALYLCASSLEQLEDTQYFGPGTRLTVL.

This clone was observed many times. The CDR3 end lies 3 residues beyond the end of the read and is filled in from the germline J gene. V usage is TRBV5-4 and J usage is TRBJ1-6, with D perhaps matching TRBD1 (5 bases). This CDR3 has 15 amino acids. CDR1 is SGHNT, CDR2 YYREEE, per germline (reference sequence). Trimming pared 1 base from V and 11 bases from J, leaving 16 bases between. CDR3 DNA (partial): TGTGCCAGCAGCTTGAACCTGGGAGAGGGGCCACCC. As protein: CASSLNLGEGPP. The full-length CDR3 reads as CASSLNLGEGPPLHF. The entire variable domain, with the rest obtained from reference TRBV5-4 and TRBJ1-6, is as follows: ETGVTQSPTHLIKTRGQQVTLRCSSQSGHNTVSWYQQALGQGPQFIFQYYREEENGRGNFPPRFSGLQFPNYSSELNVNALELDDSALYLCASSLNLGEGPPLHFGNGTRLTVT.

This clone was recorded many times. The sequenced fragment ends 3 residues before the CDR3 boundary, so the rest is inferred from the germline J gene. The V and J genes are TRBV7-1 and TRBJ2-5; 11 bases line up with TRBD1. TRBV7-1 is an ORF, with its function uncertain. This CDR3 has 19 amino acids. V was pared by 0 bases and J by 7 bases, with 16 bases of the junction left unmatched. The DNA read from the CDR3 is TGTGCCAGCAGCTCAGCTAATGGGACAGGGGGTGCTCGGCCAGGGACC. Amino acid sequence: CASSSANGTGGARPGT. The complete CDR3 protein is CASSSANGTGGARPGTQYF.

There are many counts of this clone. This chain's CDR3 is CSARSGGRAYEQFF. Incomplete CDR3 DNA: TGCAGTGCTAGATCTGGCGGGAGGGCCTATGAG. The chain recombines TRBV20-1 with TRBJ2-1; 9 positions agree with TRBD2. The CDR3 end is not reached by the read, which stops 3 residues before it; the germline J gene fills it in. The V segment lost 2 bases and the J segment 8 bases; nucleotides outside the gene matches: 7. The CDR3 is 14 amino acids. Germline V CDR1 and CDR2: DFQATT, SNEGSKA (reference sequence).

There are many counts of this clone. From the germline J gene comes the end of the CDR3, since the read stops 3 residues before it. The chain has TRBV18 and TRBJ2-1; TRBD1 matches at 7 bases. Per germline, CDR1 KGHSH and CDR2 LQKENI. Germline trimming cut 3 bases from V and 9 bases from J; bases unmatched to any gene: 2. This CDR3 is 12 amino acids long. CDR3 sequence reads: CASSPTGLEQFF. CDR3 DNA (partial): TGTGCCAGCTCACCGACAGGGCTTGAG.

This clone was detected ten times or more. The read falls 3 residues short of the CDR3 end, and the missing part is taken from the germline J gene. The gene calls are TRBV20-1 and TRBJ1-1, with D possibly TRBD1 on 6 matching bases. Germline assignment: CDR1 DFQATT and CDR2 SNEGSKA (reference sequence). The length of the CDR3 is 13 residues. V was trimmed by 5 bases and J by 2 bases, leaving 12 bases between them. The part of the CDR3 DNA that was read is TGCAGTGCTGACACAGGGATAAACACTGAA. This encodes CSADTGINTE. The CDR3 as a whole reads CSADTGINTEAFF.